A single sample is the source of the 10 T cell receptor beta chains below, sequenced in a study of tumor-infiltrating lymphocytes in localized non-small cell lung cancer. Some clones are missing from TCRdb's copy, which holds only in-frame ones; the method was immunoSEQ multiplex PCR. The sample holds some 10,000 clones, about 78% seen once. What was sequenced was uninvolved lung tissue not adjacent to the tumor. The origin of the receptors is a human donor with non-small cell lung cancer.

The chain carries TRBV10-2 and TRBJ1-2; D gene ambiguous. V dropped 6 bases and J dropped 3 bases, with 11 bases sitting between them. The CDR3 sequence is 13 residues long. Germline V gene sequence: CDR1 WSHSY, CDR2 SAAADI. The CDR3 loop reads CASRVATDYGYTF. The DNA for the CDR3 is TGCGCCAGCAGGGTGGCGACGGACTATGGCTACACCTTC.

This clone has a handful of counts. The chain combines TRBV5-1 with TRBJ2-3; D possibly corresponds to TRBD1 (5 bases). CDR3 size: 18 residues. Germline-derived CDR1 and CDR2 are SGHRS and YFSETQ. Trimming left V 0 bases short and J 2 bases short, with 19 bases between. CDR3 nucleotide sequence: TGCGCCAGCAGCTTGGATTCTGTACGCCAGGGATACACAGATACGCAGTATTTT. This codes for CASSLDSVRQGYTDTQYF.

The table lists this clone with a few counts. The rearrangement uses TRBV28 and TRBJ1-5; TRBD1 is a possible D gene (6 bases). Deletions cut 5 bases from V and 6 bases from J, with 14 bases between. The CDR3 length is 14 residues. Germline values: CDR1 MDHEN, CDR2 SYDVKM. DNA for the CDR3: TGTGCCAGCAGTCAACCCGACAGGTTTCAGCCCCAGCATTTT. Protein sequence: CASSQPDRFQPQHF.

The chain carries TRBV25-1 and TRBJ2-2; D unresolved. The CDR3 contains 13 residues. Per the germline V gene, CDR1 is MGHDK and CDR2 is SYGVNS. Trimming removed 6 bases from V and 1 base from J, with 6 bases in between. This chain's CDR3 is CASRDRNTGELFF. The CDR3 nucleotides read TGTGCCAGCAGGGATCGGAACACCGGGGAGCTGTTTTTT.

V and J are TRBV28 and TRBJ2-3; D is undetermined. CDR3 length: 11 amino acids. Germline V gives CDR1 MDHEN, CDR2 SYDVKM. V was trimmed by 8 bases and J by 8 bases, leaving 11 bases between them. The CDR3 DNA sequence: TGTGCCAGCCAGGAAAGAGGTACGCAGTATTTT. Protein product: CASQERGTQYF.

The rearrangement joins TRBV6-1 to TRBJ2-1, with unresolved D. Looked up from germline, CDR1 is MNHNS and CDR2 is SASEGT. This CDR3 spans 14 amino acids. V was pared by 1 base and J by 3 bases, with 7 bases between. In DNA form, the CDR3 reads TGTGCCAGCAGTGAAGGCGGAAGCTACAATGAGCAGTTCTTC. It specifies CASSEGGSYNEQFF.

Here the CDR3 reads CASSYQTGGTGNTIYF. The CDR3 bases are TGTGCCAGCAGTTACCAGACAGGGGGCACTGGAAACACCATATATTTT. V is TRBV6-5 and J is TRBJ1-3; TRBD1 matches at 10 bases. Germline trimming cut 2 bases from V and 2 bases from J; bases unmatched to any gene: 3. The CDR3 spans 16 residues. The germline V gene has CDR1 MNHEY and CDR2 SVGAGI.

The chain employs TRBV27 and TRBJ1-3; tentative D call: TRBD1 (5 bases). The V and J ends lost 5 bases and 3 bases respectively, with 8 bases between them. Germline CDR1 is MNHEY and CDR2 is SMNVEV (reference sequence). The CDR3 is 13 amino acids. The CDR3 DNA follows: TGTGCCAGCAGTCCTACAGGTGGAAACACCATATATTTT. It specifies CASSPTGGNTIYF.

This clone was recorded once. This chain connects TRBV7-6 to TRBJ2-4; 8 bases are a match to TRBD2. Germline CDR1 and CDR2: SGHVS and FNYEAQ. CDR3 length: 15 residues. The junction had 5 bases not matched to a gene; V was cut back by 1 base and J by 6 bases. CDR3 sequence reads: CASSLGQRGTNIQYF. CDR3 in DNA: TGTGCCAGCAGCTTAGGCCAGCGGGGGACAAACATTCAGTACTTC.

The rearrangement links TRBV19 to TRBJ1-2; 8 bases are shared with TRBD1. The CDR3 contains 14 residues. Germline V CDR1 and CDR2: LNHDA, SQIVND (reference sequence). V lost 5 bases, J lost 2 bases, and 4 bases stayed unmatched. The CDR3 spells CASSFWTGNYGYTF. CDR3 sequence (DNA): TGTGCCAGTAGTTTCTGGACAGGGAACTATGGCTACACCTTC.